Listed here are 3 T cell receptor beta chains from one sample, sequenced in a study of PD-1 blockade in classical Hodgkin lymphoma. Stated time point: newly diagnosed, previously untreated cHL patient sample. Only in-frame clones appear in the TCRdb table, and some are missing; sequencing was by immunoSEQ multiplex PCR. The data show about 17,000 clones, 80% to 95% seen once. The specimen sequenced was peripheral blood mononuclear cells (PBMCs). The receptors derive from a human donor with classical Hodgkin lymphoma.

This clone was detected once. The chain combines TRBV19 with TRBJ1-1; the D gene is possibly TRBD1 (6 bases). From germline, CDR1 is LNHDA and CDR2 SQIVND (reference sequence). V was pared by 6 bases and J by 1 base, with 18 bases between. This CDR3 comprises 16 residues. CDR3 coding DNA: TGTGCCAGTAGCGATCAGGGGTTCGGGCCGAACACTGAAGCTTTCTTT. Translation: CASSDQGFGPNTEAFF.

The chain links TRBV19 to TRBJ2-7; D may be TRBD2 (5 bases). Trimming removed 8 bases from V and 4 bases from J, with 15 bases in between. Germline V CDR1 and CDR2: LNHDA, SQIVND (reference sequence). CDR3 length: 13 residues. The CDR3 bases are TGTGCCAGTGGCCCCAGCGGAGGATACGAGCAGTACTTC. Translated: CASGPSGGYEQYF.

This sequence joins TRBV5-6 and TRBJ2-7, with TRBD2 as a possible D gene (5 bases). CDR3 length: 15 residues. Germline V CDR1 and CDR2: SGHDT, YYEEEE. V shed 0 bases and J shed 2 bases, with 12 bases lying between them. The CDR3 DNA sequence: TGTGCCAGCAGCTTGGGGTTCGCGGGCGCCTACGAGCAGTACTTC. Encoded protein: CASSLGFAGAYEQYF.